This T cell receptor (beta chain) was sequenced during a study of blood T cell repertoires in COVID-19. Libraries were prepared by immunoSEQ multiplex PCR; TCRdb keeps only in-frame clonotypes and omits some of them. The sample records hundreds of thousands of clones, approximately 83% being singletons. This clone was picked up one time. The CDR3 extends over 14 amino acids. The V end lost 10 bases, the J end lost 0 bases, and 16 bases lay between the germline ends. The germline CDR1 and CDR2 sequences are MGHDK and SYGVNS. The sequenced material came from PBMCs or T cells enriched from blood (not recorded which). The V gene is TRBV25-1, the J gene TRBJ2-7; D remains unclear. The source is a man aged 25-40 years who had recovered from COVID-19. In DNA, the CDR3 is TGTGCCATAACAGACGAAAGGTGCTCCTACGAGCAGTACTTC. It translates to CAITDERCSYEQYF.